The 17 T cell receptor beta chains in this list originate from one sample, sequenced in a study of cytomegalovirus exposure and HLA in healthy donors. PCR was performed using 60 Vbeta and 13 Jbeta primers. Here immunoSEQ multiplex PCR was the method, and the copy in TCRdb shows in-frame clones only, minus some. Of 65,000 to 85,000 clones in the sample, around 80% were seen once. Sequencing was performed on PBMCs. The receptors stem from a man between 45 and 60 years old in good health and CMV-seropositive.

V and J are TRBV4-3 and TRBJ2-2; D ambiguous. The CDR3 sequence is 16 residues long. From germline, CDR1 is LGHNA and CDR2 YSLEER. Trimming cost V 0 bases and J 1 base, with 9 bases left between them. The DNA for the CDR3 is TGCGCCAGCAGCCAAGATCCTGCGGTGAACACCGGGGAGCTGTTTTTT. This gives the protein CASSQDPAVNTGELFF.

This clone was seen a handful of times. The chain uses TRBV6-1 and TRBJ2-5; D possibly corresponds to TRBD2 (5 bases). Germline loops: CDR1 MNHNS, CDR2 SASEGT. The V end was cut by 6 bases, the J end by 3 bases, with 11 bases between. The CDR3 has 13 amino acids. As DNA, the CDR3 is TGTGCCAGCAGGGTGACTAACGAAGAGACCCAGTACTTC. Translated, it gives CASRVTNEETQYF.

The chain carries TRBV2 and TRBJ2-7; no firm D call. The CDR3 has 13 amino acids. CDR1 SNHLY and CDR2 FYNNEI come from the germline V gene. Trimming removed 6 bases from V and 4 bases from J, with 13 bases in between. The CDR3 region is CASRSPLNYEQYF. CDR3 DNA: TGTGCCAGCAGGTCACCACTTAATTACGAGCAGTACTTC.

This chain joins TRBV30 and TRBJ2-7, with TRBD2 as a possible D gene (5 bases). The CDR3 runs to 12 residues. Trimming removed 7 bases from V and 5 bases from J, with 15 bases in between. The V gene's germline CDR1 is GTSNPN and CDR2 SVGIG (reference sequence). CDR3 protein: CALTGGPDEQYF. For the CDR3, the DNA is TGTGCCTTAACCGGAGGCCCCGACGAGCAGTACTTC.

In its sample, this clone was seen a few times. The J gene is TRBJ2-2, the V gene TRBV4-2; 9 nucleotides align to TRBD2. Germline lookup yields CDR1 LGHNA and CDR2 YNFKEQ. Germline trimming cut 0 bases from V and 5 bases from J; bases unmatched to any gene: 1. CDR3 size: 15 residues. The CDR3 loop is CASSQEAGGTGELFF. The CDR3 bases are TGTGCCAGCAGCCAAGAGGCGGGAGGGACCGGGGAGCTGTTTTTT.

This chain uses TRBV6-5 with TRBJ1-4; tentatively, D is TRBD1 (6 bases). The CDR3 length is 15 residues. Trimming took off 2 bases at V and 5 bases at J, with 12 bases between the two ends. CDR1 is MNHEY, CDR2 SVGAGI, per germline. CDR3 region: CASSYGGARNEKLFF. The CDR3 nucleotides read TGTGCCAGCAGTTACGGGGGGGCAAGGAATGAAAAACTGTTTTTT.

The J gene is TRBJ2-7, the V gene TRBV11-3, with D tentatively TRBD2 (5 bases). Trimming took off 5 bases at V and 3 bases at J, with 17 bases between the two ends. The CDR3 spans 15 residues. The germline gives CDR1 SGHNT, CDR2 YENEEA. For the CDR3, the DNA is TGTGCCAGCAGCCCGGGAAGTTGGTACAACTACGAGCAGTACTTC. The encoded protein is CASSPGSWYNYEQYF.

The chain is built from TRBV7-9 and TRBJ2-2, with D possibly matching TRBD2 (6 bases). Trimming took off 4 bases at V and 4 bases at J, with 13 bases between the two ends. Germline values: CDR1 SEHNR, CDR2 FQNEAQ (reference sequence). The CDR3 length is 15 residues. The CDR3 loop is CASSYGGVATGELFF. For the CDR3, the DNA is TGTGCCAGCAGCTACGGGGGAGTGGCCACCGGGGAGCTGTTTTTT.

Written as DNA, the CDR3 is TGCAGCGTTGCCCCGGACAGGGGGCGCTACGAGCAGTACTTC. It specifies CSVAPDRGRYEQYF. The chain carries TRBV29-1 and TRBJ2-7; TRBD1 matches at 11 bases. V gave up 4 bases and J gave up 3 bases; unmatched junction bases: 5. The CDR3 length is 14 residues. Germline V CDR1 and CDR2: SQVTM, ANQGSEA.

Regarding this clone: Germline and junction disagree at one end, which may indicate a read error. The chain combines TRBV30 with TRBJ2-7; weak D call: TRBD1 (6 bases). The CDR3 totals 12 residues. Germline V lookup: CDR1 GTSNPN, CDR2 SVGIG (reference sequence). The CDR3 nucleotides are TGTGCCTGGAGCGTGTTCCGGGACACACTTATCTTC. Residues: CAWSVFRDTLIF.

The chain links TRBV18 to TRBJ2-3; 10 nucleotides line up with TRBD1. Germline CDR1 KGHSH, CDR2 LQKENI. After removal of 6 bases from V and 2 bases from J, the junction contained 2 bases not matched to a gene. The CDR3 has 14 residues. This CDR3 is CASSRQGATDTQYF. The CDR3 DNA follows: TGTGCCAGCTCGCGACAGGGGGCCACAGATACGCAGTATTTT.

Turning to this clone: At one of its ends the junction is not consistent with the germline gene, which may arise from a read error. This chain connects TRBV30 to TRBJ2-6; a possible D gene is TRBD1 (5 bases). Germline loops: CDR1 GTSNPN, CDR2 SVGIG (reference sequence). The CDR3 runs to 14 residues. The CDR3 nucleotides are TGTGCCTGGAGGTTGGGCTCTGGGGCCAACGGCCTGACTTTC. Amino acids: CAWRLGSGANGLTF.

Only a few counts were recorded for this clone. The CDR3 loop is CASSLLGATDTQYF. The CDR3 DNA follows: TGTGCCAGCAGTCTTTTAGGGGCCACAGATACGCAGTATTTT. V usage is TRBV6-5 and J usage is TRBJ2-3, with D perhaps matching TRBD1 (5 bases). Germline V gene data show CDR1 as MNHEY and CDR2 as SVGAGI. V was trimmed by 5 bases and J by 2 bases, leaving 11 bases between them. The CDR3 runs 14 residues.

This sequence joins TRBV6-1 and TRBJ1-2, with D possibly matching TRBD1 (5 bases). The CDR3 totals 12 residues. Trimming took off 6 bases at V and 8 bases at J, with 13 bases between the two ends. Germline CDR1 is MNHNS and CDR2 is SASEGT. CDR3 amino acids: CASSPDKPGYTF. The CDR3 coding sequence is TGTGCCAGCAGCCCGGACAAGCCCGGCTACACCTTC.

The chain links TRBV7-3 to TRBJ2-1, with D perhaps matching TRBD1 (6 bases). V lost 5 bases, J lost 0 bases, and 8 bases lay in between. CDR3 length equals 14 residues. Per germline, CDR1 SGHTA and CDR2 FQGTGA. CDR3 bases: TGTGCCAGCAGCCAGGGGAGCTCCTACAATGAGCAGTTCTTC. Its translation: CASSQGSSYNEQFF. Combining the CDR3 with reference TRBV7-3 and TRBJ2-1 gives the whole variable domain GAGVSQTPSNKVTEKGKYVELRCDPISGHTALYWYRQSLGQGPEFLIYFQGTGAADDSGLPNDRFFAVRPEGSVSTLKIQRTERGDSAVYLCASSQGSSYNEQFFGPGTRLTVL.

The chain recombines TRBV4-3 with TRBJ1-2; 8 nucleotides match TRBD1. The V segment lost 4 bases and the J segment 5 bases; nucleotides outside the gene matches: 9. Germline V lookup: CDR1 LGHNA, CDR2 YSLEER. This CDR3 region has 15 residues. CDR3 nucleotide sequence: TGCGCCAGCAGCCGAGATACGACAGGGGTATATGGCTACACCTTC. It encodes CASSRDTTGVYGYTF.

This chain uses TRBV5-3 with TRBJ1-2; D call uncertain. TRBV5-3 is an ORF; its function is uncertain. Deletions cut 2 bases from V and 0 bases from J, with 5 bases between. There are 13 residues in the CDR3. CDR3: CARSFTANYGYTF. The CDR3 region has the DNA TGTGCCAGAAGCTTTACAGCTAACTATGGCTACACCTTC.